This record concerns one T cell receptor (beta chain) sequence. Its antigen is not identified. Profiling relied on immunoSEQ multiplex PCR, and the TCRdb table lists in-frame clones only, not all of them. Altogether under 35,000 clones are present, about four fifths being singletons, with the ten largest covering over 6.5%. CDR1 and CDR2 (germline): SQVTM, ANQGSEA. The ends lost 2 bases at V and 8 bases at J; junction bases unmatched: 6. The CDR3 loop spans 14 amino acids. The sample originates from a study of a mutant IDH1 vaccine in newly diagnosed glioma. Time point defined: week 35, safety follow-up. The study gave 300 ug of mutant IDH1 20-mer peptide per vaccine dose, with topical imiquimod. The study, taken as a whole, reports: Immune responses induced by vaccination arose in about 93% of the patients.

The specimen comprised PBMCs, sampled from a glioma patient whose treatment included an IDH1 peptide vaccine. The TCR originated in a man aged 50 to 59 with glioma. The chain joins TRBV29-1 to TRBJ1-4, with 9 bases identical to TRBD1. The CDR3 DNA is TGCAGCGTTGAATATGGGACAGGGAGAGAAAAACTGTTTTTT. It specifies CSVEYGTGREKLFF. The full variable domain, completed using reference TRBV29-1 and TRBJ1-4, is SAVISQKPSRDICQRGTSLTIQCQVDSQVTMMFWYRQQPGQSLTLIATANQGSEATYESGFVIDKFPISRPNLTFSTLTVSNMSPEDSSIYLCSVEYGTGREKLFFGSGTQLSVL.